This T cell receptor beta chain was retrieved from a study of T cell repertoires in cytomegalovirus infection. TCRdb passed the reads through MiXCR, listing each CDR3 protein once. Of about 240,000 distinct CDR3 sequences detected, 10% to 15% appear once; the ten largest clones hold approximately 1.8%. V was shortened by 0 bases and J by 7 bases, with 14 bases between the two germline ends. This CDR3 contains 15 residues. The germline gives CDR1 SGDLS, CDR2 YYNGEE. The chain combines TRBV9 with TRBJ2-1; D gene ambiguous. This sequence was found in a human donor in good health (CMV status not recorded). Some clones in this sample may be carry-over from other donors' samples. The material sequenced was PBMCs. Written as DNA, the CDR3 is TGTGCCAGCAGCGTAGCCGGCGTTGGCTTGAATGAGCAGTTCTTC. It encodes CASSVAGVGLNEQFF.